The clone carrying this T cell receptor beta chain was detected a few times. This sample was included in a study of graft-versus-host responses after intestinal transplantation. Study-level background: Recipients got multivisceral, liver-intestinal, or isolated intestinal transplants. For two to four years after anti-thymocyte globulin induction, all recipients took tacrolimus and steroids.

CDR3 size: 13 residues. Germline CDR1 reads MNHEY; CDR2 reads SMNVEV (reference sequence). Trimming shortened V by 5 bases and J by 1 base, and 9 bases separated the two germline ends. TCRdb keeps only in-frame clones here, not all; method: immunoSEQ multiplex PCR. The table shows approximately 14,000 clones, with around 94% occurring only once. The sequencing here drew on PBMCs, taken 9 days after transplant. This TCR was recovered from a human patient who received an intestinal transplant, so some T cells may come from the graft donor. The chain links TRBV27 to TRBJ2-7; D possibly corresponds to TRBD1 (6 bases). CDR3 sequence: CASSTDSSYEQYF. The CDR3 bases are TGTGCCAGCAGTACGGACAGTTCCTACGAGCAGTACTTC.